This T cell receptor (beta chain) was obtained from a study of spatial heterogeneity in lung cancer (dated by TCRdb to the late 2010s). General notes on the study: Beta-chain transcripts were consistently detected in greater numbers than alpha-chain transcripts, which likely reflects a higher abundance of beta-chain transcripts. The study quantitatively compared TCR alpha and beta repertoires across multiple tumor regions, matched nontumor lung and blood in non-small cell lung cancer. In tumor regions, TCR transcript counts showed a strong correlation with a T cell transcriptional module score derived from matched bulk RNA-seq. In the raw uncorrected reads, each unique combination of TCR and UMI appeared on average more than ten times. The study linked features of the TCR repertoire to counts of nonsynonymous mutations, which were determined by whole-exome sequencing of tumor tissue. Both alpha and beta chains were TCR-sequenced in samples taken at surgery, namely 220 tumor regions, 62 to 65 matched nontumor lung samples and 50 to 60 PBMC samples. What the research found in general, with its limitations: The count of ubiquitous expanded TCRs correlated with the count of ubiquitous nonsynonymous mutations, and the count of regional expanded TCRs correlated with the count of regional nonsynonymous mutations. A correlation was observed between the number of expanded intratumoral alpha and beta TCRs and the tumor nonsynonymous mutation count. Confirming at a functional level the hypothesis that regional TCRs recognize regional mutations was considered to require additional single-cell paired TCR alpha and beta sequencing. TCR-seq coverage of tumor T cells was estimated to be only approximately 7% for alpha chains and roughly 13% for beta chains.

Based on its abundance in the sample, this clonotype is medium-sized (0.01 to 0.1%). This clone's antigen is unknown. Within one base of it there is no much larger clone, and no base qualities were kept. The meaning of the sample's time point label: sample taken at primary tumor resection. The donors were about 65 patients from the lung TRACERx cohort who had early-stage, untreated non-small cell lung cancer. Without any cell sorting, TCR sequencing was performed on whole RNA extracted either from tumor and nontumor lung tissue or from cryopreserved PBMC samples. Patients were selected for TCR sequencing only if sufficient RNA was available from at least two tumor regions. Tumor and adjacent nontumor lung specimens were reviewed by a lung pathologist before selection. CDR1 and CDR2 are read off the germline V gene as SGHRS and YFSETQ. The CDR3 goes from the cysteine to the phenylalanine over 14 residues. The only DNA kept is the CDR3, 42 bases in frame from the first base. Trimmed from V: 0 bases; trimmed from J: 7 bases; junction bases lacking a gene match: 7.

Libraries were made using 5' RACE. Sequenced on a NextSeq 500. In the TCR library protocol, a unique molecular identifier was attached to each TCR cDNA molecule so that PCR and sequencing errors could be corrected. For the original study's pipeline: Decombinator tools were used for TCR identification, UMI-based error correction and CDR3 extraction. Expanded TCRs were defined as those above a frequency of 2 per 1,000, corresponding to the top 1% of the tumor frequency distribution. Expanded tumor TCRs were classed as regional if statistically deemed absent (corrected P<0.05) from at least one tumor region, otherwise ubiquitous. Rényi diversity was computed with the R vegan package after subsampling each repertoire 100 times to 5,000 TCRs. CDR3 similarity networks were built from amino acid triplet string-kernel similarity, with CDR3s being connected when pairwise similarity was above 0.82. TCRdb trimmed the raw reads at Q25, called clones with MiXCR and kept productive beta chains. Rows are unified per CDR3 protein, each entry keeping the most common DNA and genes. TCRdb, not the original authors, processed these V and J calls. Present in this sample are several thousand distinct CDR3 sequences, 25% to 30% of which were seen just once. The ten most abundant clones make up roughly 24% of the sample.

The TCR comes from a male donor with early-stage non-small cell lung cancer. The sample here was lung tumor tissue, taken at surgery. The V gene is TRBV5-1 and the J gene is TRBJ2-7, with 7 middle bases fitting TRBD1. The nucleotide sequence is TGCGCCAGCAGCTTGGGGGACCCACAGGGGGAGCAGTACTTC. This codes for CASSLGDPQGEQYF.